Here is one TCR beta chain with its context. This clone was observed a few times. Which antigen it targets is not known. No much larger clonotype is one base removed from it; base qualities were not supplied. The library was generated by the immunoSEQ multiplex PCR assay. A mixture of 60 forward primers for TCR Vbeta segments and 13 reverse primers for TCR Jbeta segments was used in the multiplex PCR. The CDR3 region of rearranged TCR beta genes was amplified from genomic DNA by a multiplex PCR assay. The Illumina HiSeq System was used to sequence the amplified TCR beta libraries as 87-base-pair reads. The original pipeline was this. In a later analysis, tens of millions of unique TCR beta chains were counted across the 500 to 850 repertoires, and roughly 10 million of these chains were shared by at least two donors. A nearest-neighbor algorithm error-corrected the raw reads and collapsed the reads into unique sequences, merging closely related sequences to remove PCR and sequencing errors. CDR3 sequences were aligned to IMGT reference sequences to assign V, D and J gene segments. For a sequence to be retained, a match of at least six nucleotides was required to both a V gene segment and a J gene segment. Rearrangements were called productive when the CDR3 lacked stop codons and stayed in frame with V and J; all others were non-productive. Following IMGT convention, CDR3 was defined as the stretch from the second conserved V-encoded cysteine to the conserved J-encoded phenylalanine. The earlier analysis of 587 of the donors excluded sequences that lacked an unambiguous match to a single V gene segment. An earlier analysis of 587 of the donors called V segments functional above 56.7% productive rearrangements and segregating when the between-donor standard deviation exceeded 5%. A statistical classification framework was developed to diagnose cytomegalovirus status using the catalog of TCR beta chain sequences. V and J gene assignment, in a later analysis, came from comparing TCR nucleotide sequences with IMGT/GENE-DB human TR gene sequences. In a later analysis, CDR3 sequences and most-parsimonious VDJ recombination scenarios were assigned using the TCRdist pipeline. In a later analysis, each TCR beta chain was defined by its CDR3 amino acid sequence together with its V-gene family, and reads lacking a unique V-gene family were excluded. To address suspected cross-contamination and a sequencing artifact, a later analysis removed under 600 highly shared, low-generation-probability nucleotide sequences. In a later analysis, a clonal expansion index for each public chain was calculated from normalized within-repertoire ranks of inferred template counts. In a later analysis, generation probabilities were computed with a VDJ recombination model fitted to out-of-frame rearrangements, and the resulting probabilities were checked against IGoR. In a later analysis, hypergeometric tests were used to score TCR-TCR, TCR-HLA and TCR-CMV co-occurrence, with a repertoire-size bias correction applied to TCR pairs. False discovery rates were estimated in a later analysis by permuting HLA or CMV assignments 20 times. A later analysis grouped co-occurring TCRs with DBSCAN, adding TCRdist sequence similarity when clustering within HLA-allele-positive subsets. Repertoires with fewer than 30,000 or more than 120,000 public chains, plus five repertoires with anomalous nucleotide sharing, were excluded from co-occurrence clustering. In its TCRdb copy, this immuneACCESS table keeps in-frame sequences only and misses some clones. Where compared with another copy, unresolved V genes explain less than half of these, and the others have no known cause. V, J and clone size reflect that table, while D and trimming were determined from the DNA. Counted in this sample were nearly 100,000 clones; roughly 9.4% of them appeared once. Clones ranked in the top ten supply about 5% of the sample.

Via the germline V gene (reference sequence), CDR1 is GTSNPN and CDR2 SVGIG. V sheds 2 bases and J sheds 8 bases, leaving 18 bases between their ends. Measured from the cysteine to the phenylalanine, the CDR3 is 15 residues long. Left in the record is the CDR3 DNA by itself, 45 bases read in frame from the first base. The cohort was made up of hundreds of healthy bone marrow donors. At the time of sampling, all cohort members were nominally healthy, though unrecorded immune exposures were likely present. The donor was CMV seropositive and belonged to the group of 250 to 300 seropositive cohort members. A peripheral blood sample was provided by each donor, and peripheral blood mononuclear cells were used for TCR beta sequencing. Genomic DNA was extracted from the blood cell samples with the Qiagen DNeasy Blood Extraction Kit. The data were taken from a study of cytomegalovirus exposure and HLA in healthy donors (dated by TCRdb to about 2017). In the study overall: An earlier analysis of several hundred of the donors reported approximately 260 Gb of sequence data and 117 million unique TCR beta sequences obtained from around 170 million T cells. Approximately 300 gigabases of sequencing data and approximately 93 million unique TCR sequences were included in an early release covering 550 to 650 HLA-typed donors. Of the roughly 390 genotyped donors, roughly 80% were placed in the genetic ancestry cluster associated with self-reported Caucasian donors. The aim of the study was to test whether cataloging public T cell receptors could identify signatures of past pathogen exposure. The study used immunosequencing to profile the T cell repertoires of 666 subjects and linked those repertoires to cytomegalovirus serostatus. Along with the roughly 700-subject first cohort, a separate validation cohort of over 90 different subjects was used. To predict cytomegalovirus infection status, the study combined high-throughput TCR immunosequencing, statistical association of individual TCRs with disease status, and machine learning. A later analysis re-analyzed previously published TCR beta repertoires from 666 donors and added high-resolution HLA genotyping to study TCR occurrence patterns. Rather than drawing on any new phenotypic data, the later analysis identified candidate immune exposures from TCR beta sequences and the way those sequences occurred across donors. To decide whether each TCR beta V gene segment behaved as functional or pseudogenic, an earlier analysis of 587 of the donors relied on high-throughput TCR beta sequencing. Donor age, sex, ethnicity and CMV serostatus were compiled together with the repertoire data. A later genetic analysis took genome-wide SNP genotypes for 398 of the 666 donors and used that subset as a discovery cohort. Every discovery cohort repertoire had been produced on one sequencing platform. Class I and class II HLA loci were covered by the typing at four-digit resolution. The number of typed donors differed by locus: about 620-640 for A, B, C, DRB1 and DQB1; 522 for DQA1; 606 for DPA1; and 400 to 480 for DPB1. Roughly five DR-DQ haplotypes were handled as single units for association and clustering, since linkage in the cohort was strong. Across some 400 genotyped donors of the cohort, an average of approximately 240,000 unique TCR beta nucleotide sequences per donor were sequenced, and roughly 18% of those sequences were non-productive.

General findings and caveats noted by the study authors: Because counts were too low, seventeen rarely observed V segments, including chromosome 9 orphons, were left out of the earlier analysis of roughly 600 of the donors. While some public TCRs were present in many individuals, most TCR sequences turned up only very rarely across donors. When HLA alleles, especially DR and DQ, strongly co-occurred, attributing TCR associations to individual alleles was difficult. A later analysis found that most CMV-associated TCR beta chains appeared HLA-restricted, with HLA associations seemingly driven largely by CMV exposure. The authors suggested that the approach could potentially be generalized to other disease states and immunological phenotypes. Linkage disequilibrium might explain the correlated functional status among segregating V segments, but an unknown experimental factor could not be excluded. A further reported finding was that TCR beta sequences accurately predicted the HLA-A and HLA-B alleles for most subjects in the first cohort. In a later analysis, TCR association rates were found to vary across HLA loci, with the most associated TCRs seen for DRB1 alleles and the fewest for HLA-C alleles. In a later genetic analysis, a missense DCLRE1C variant was associated with V-gene and J-gene trimming of TCR beta chains, and the association was replicated in an independent cohort. A later analysis reported that several top co-occurrence clusters appeared linked to parvovirus B19, influenza, CMV and Epstein-Barr virus. Specific HLA alleles were associated with around 18,000 TCR beta sequences at a false discovery rate of 0.05 in a later analysis. The cohort was sequenced for TCR beta chains only, and without alpha or paired-chain data the features that could be detected were limited. A later genetic analysis reported fewer N-insertions in productive TCRs among donors in an Asian-associated ancestry cluster than the roughly 690-donor mean. A cluster of highly shared sequence variants was judged likely to be a technical artifact of the sequencing pipeline. Because the 87-base-pair reads could not distinguish some IMGT-functional V segments, including TRBV6-2 and TRBV6-3, those segments were excluded. In a later analysis, HLA-associated TCR beta chains were found to be more clonally expanded and to have lower generation probabilities than equally common non-associated chains. The classifier was reported to diagnose cytomegalovirus status with high specificity and sensitivity in both the original cohort and the validation cohort. In vitro tests confirmed that three of the cytomegalovirus-associated TCR beta chains recognize cytomegalovirus antigens. Broadly in line with IMGT annotations, most TCR beta V segments showed up in productive rearrangements about 87% or about 30% of the time in an earlier analysis of a few hundred of the donors. For the cohort, immune exposure information was limited to CMV serostatus. Sequencing depth was assumed to be roughly uniform across donors in the presence/absence analyses, though that assumption may not hold. Because HLA typing was unavailable for some donors at each locus, only the typed subset was used in association tests. The study listed 150 to 200 TCR beta chains as associated with cytomegalovirus.

This sequence was found in a man aged 45-60 years in good health and CMV-seropositive. The rearranged segments are TRBV30 and TRBJ1-4; no D gene is confidently identified. Input material: PBMCs. The sequenced DNA is TGTGCCTGGAGTCGGGCCGGGGAATTGGGAGAAAAACTGTTTTTT. Translated, this gives CAWSRAGELGEKLFF. Beyond the CDR3, the reference TRBV30 and TRBJ1-4 genes provide the residues; the full variable domain reads: SQTIHQWPATLVQPVGSPLSLECTVEGTSNPNLYWYRQAAGRGLQLLFYSVGIGQISSEVPQNLSASRPQDRQFILSSKKLLLSDSGFYLCAWSRAGELGEKLFFGSGTQLSVL.